The 19 T cell receptor beta chains reported below all come from one sample, sequenced in a study of blood T cells in healthy people across ages. A second PCR, run for roughly 7 to 11 cycles, used a sample-barcoded 5' primer plus a J-beta primer mix. TCRdb processed the 5' RACE reads anew with MiXCR; each CDR3 protein has one entry. Of 1.8 million or so distinct CDR3 sequences listed, about two fifths were seen once; the top ten hold around 23%. The source material was blood. These receptors originate from a human donor in good health.

This chain connects TRBV7-2 to TRBJ2-5, with a weak D call TRBD2 (6 bases). This CDR3 spans 15 amino acids. Germline V gene sequence: CDR1 SGHTA, CDR2 FQGNSA. Trimming removed 1 base at V and 2 bases at J, with 11 bases between. The CDR3 loop is CASSLVAGRQETQYF. CDR3 DNA sequence: TGTGCCAGCAGCTTAGTGGCGGGGCGGCAAGAGACCCAGTACTTC.

The chain links TRBV5-6 to TRBJ2-7, with D maybe TRBD1 (6 bases). The V end lost 4 bases, the J end lost 3 bases, and 14 bases lay between the germline ends. Looked up from germline, CDR1 is SGHDT and CDR2 is YYEEEE. The CDR3 contains 14 residues. DNA for the CDR3: TGTGCCAGCAGCGACGGTGTAGGGGGCTACGAGCAGTACTTC. This codes for CASSDGVGGYEQYF.

The J gene is TRBJ2-5, the V gene TRBV14, with 8 bases lining up with TRBD1. CDR1 and CDR2 from the germline V gene are SGHDN and FVKESK. The CDR3 spans 16 residues. V shed 5 bases and J 5 bases; nucleotides not matched to a gene: 13. The CDR3 region is CASSDRDRSLWETQYF. CDR3 in DNA: TGTGCCAGCAGCGACCGGGACAGGAGCTTGTGGGAGACCCAGTACTTC.

The chain recombines TRBV20-1 with TRBJ2-3, with TRBD2 as a possible D gene (6 bases). Germline-derived CDR1 and CDR2 are DFQATT and SNEGSKA (reference sequence). V shed 3 bases and J shed 2 bases, with 18 bases lying between them. This CDR3 contains 16 residues. CDR3 residues: CSASNLAAGITDTQYF. The CDR3 DNA reads TGCAGTGCTAGTAATCTAGCCGCGGGGATCACAGATACGCAGTATTTT.

V and J are TRBV6-1 and TRBJ1-5, with TRBD1 matching over 7 bases. Germline V gene lookup returns CDR1 MNHNS and CDR2 SASEGT. The CDR3 consists of 13 residues. Losses at the gene ends were 8 bases for V and 6 bases for J; bases not matched to a gene: 7. CDR3 in amino acids: CASHTGVAQPQHF. For the CDR3, the DNA is TGTGCCAGCCATACAGGGGTAGCTCAGCCCCAGCATTTT.

Many counts were recorded for this clonotype. This chain links TRBV9 with TRBJ2-7, with D possibly matching TRBD2 (6 bases). The CDR3 has 14 residues. The germline CDR1 and CDR2 sequences are SGDLS and YYNGEE. Trimming stripped 4 bases from V and 2 bases from J, with 13 bases between. In DNA, the CDR3 is TGTGCCAGCAGCCTGGGCGGGGTCCCCTACGAGCAGTACTTC. Protein: CASSLGGVPYEQYF.

This clonotype was counted at least ten times. V gene TRBV29-1 combines with J gene TRBJ2-7, with D hard to call. Germline CDR1 reads SQVTM; CDR2 reads ANQGSEA. The CDR3 extends over 12 amino acids. V was pared by 2 bases and J by 5 bases, with 10 bases between. The CDR3 protein is CSVETTGDEQYF. The CDR3 nucleotides are TGCAGCGTTGAAACCACTGGGGACGAGCAGTACTTC.

The rearrangement uses TRBV30 and TRBJ2-7, with D uncertain. Near its end, the DNA agrees better with TRBJ2-5, so the J call may be wrong. This CDR3 has 14 residues. Germline CDR1 reads GTSNPN; CDR2 reads SVGIG (reference sequence). The CDR3 DNA is TGTGCCTGGAGTGTACAAGACGTTGGGGAGACCCAGTACTTC. Translated, it gives CAWSVQDVGETQYF.

The V and J genes are TRBV28 and TRBJ1-2; 9 bases match TRBD1. Germline V gene sequence: CDR1 MDHEN, CDR2 SYDVKM. The CDR3 runs to 17 residues. The junction had 16 bases not matched to a gene; V was cut back by 3 bases and J by 8 bases. CDR3 residues: CASSLLITGGEAKGYTF. CDR3 in DNA: TGTGCCAGCAGTTTGCTCATAACAGGGGGCGAAGCTAAAGGCTACACCTTC.

The chain joins TRBV4-1 to TRBJ2-7; 12 positions agree with TRBD1. Per germline, CDR1 MGHRA and CDR2 YSYEKL. The CDR3 is 16 amino acids. J gave up 6 bases and V 2 bases, and 8 bases lay outside the gene matches. The chain's CDR3 is CASSQPPGQGAGEQYF. In DNA form, the CDR3 reads TGCGCCAGCAGCCAACCCCCGGGACAGGGGGCCGGCGAGCAGTACTTC.

This clonotype has only a few counts. The gene calls are TRBV20-1 and TRBJ2-5; 7 positions match TRBD2. V lost 2 bases, J lost 1 base, and 1 base stayed unmatched. The CDR3 length is 13 residues. Germline values: CDR1 DFQATT, CDR2 SNEGSKA (reference sequence). The DNA for the CDR3 is TGCAGTGCTAGATGGGGGGGCCAAGAGACCCAGTACTTC. It yields the protein CSARWGGQETQYF.

This clonotype was seen more than once but under ten times. The chain's CDR3 is CASRQQGRGDGYTF. DNA for the CDR3: TGTGCCAGCAGGCAACAGGGGAGAGGAGATGGCTACACCTTC. This chain connects TRBV5-5 to TRBJ1-2, with 7 bases aligning to TRBD1. Germline assignment: CDR1 SGHKS and CDR2 YYEKEE (reference sequence). The CDR3 consists of 14 residues. The trim removed 5 bases at V and 6 bases at J, leaving 10 bases unmatched. Full variable domain (rest looked up from reference TRBV5-5 and TRBJ1-2): DAGVTQSPTHLIKTRGQQVTLRCSPISGHKSVSWYQQVLGQGPQFIFQYYEKEERGRGNFPDRFSARQFPNYSSELNVNALLLGDSALYLCASRQQGRGDGYTFGSGTRLTVV.

The J gene is TRBJ2-1, the V gene TRBV7-8; D ambiguous. The germline V gene encodes CDR1 SGHVS and CDR2 FQNEAQ. The V and J ends lost 0 bases and 8 bases respectively, with 11 bases between them. The CDR3 runs 14 residues. The CDR3 sequence is CASSLAQLLDEQFF. The CDR3, as DNA: TGTGCCAGCAGCTTAGCGCAGTTATTGGATGAGCAGTTCTTC. Filled out from reference TRBV7-8 and TRBJ2-1, the complete variable domain reads GAGVSQSPRYKVAKRGQDVALRCDPISGHVSLFWYQQALGQGPEFLTYFQNEAQLDKSGLPSDRFFAERPEGSVSTLKIQRTQQEDSAVYLCASSLAQLLDEQFFGPGTRLTVL.

This clonotype occurred a few times. This chain joins TRBV25-1 and TRBJ1-2, with a possible D match to TRBD1 (5 bases). The CDR3 is 15 residues long. V lost 3 bases and J 3 bases, leaving 14 bases between the germline ends. Germline-derived CDR1 and CDR2 are MGHDK and SYGVNS. The CDR3: CASSDPGGGYYGYTF. Here the CDR3 DNA reads TGTGCCAGCAGTGATCCCGGGGGGGGGTACTATGGCTACACCTTC.

The rearrangement joins TRBV5-5 to TRBJ2-7; D ambiguous. This CDR3 contains 12 residues. V dropped 3 bases and J dropped 4 bases, with 8 bases sitting between them. Germline-derived CDR1 and CDR2 are SGHKS and YYEKEE (reference sequence). The CDR3 region has the DNA TGTGCCAGCAGCTCAACAATGTACGAGCAGTACTTC. Translation gives CASSSTMYEQYF.

The rearrangement joins TRBV2 to TRBJ2-3; D unresolved. The CDR3 runs 15 residues. Trimming stripped 9 bases from V and 0 bases from J, with 16 bases between. Germline V lookup: CDR1 SNHLY, CDR2 FYNNEI. The CDR3 region is CASKRTQLSTDTQYF. The CDR3 DNA follows: TGTGCCAGTAAAAGGACCCAGCTGAGCACAGATACGCAGTATTTT.

V and J are TRBV12-3 or TRBV12-4 and TRBJ1-1; no clear D. The germline V and J ends were trimmed by 5 bases and 1 base, with 8 bases remaining between them. The CDR3 is 13 residues long. CDR3: CASSTQQNTEAFF. CDR3 sequence (DNA): TGTGCCAGCAGTACGCAGCAGAACACTGAAGCTTTCTTT.

The chain recombines TRBV5-1 with TRBJ2-2; 12 bases agree with TRBD1. The CDR3 has 16 residues. Unmatched junction bases numbered 6, after V lost 4 bases and J lost 5 bases. Germline V gives CDR1 SGHRS, CDR2 YFSETQ. The CDR3 loop reads CASSQGQGAGTGELFF. The CDR3 DNA reads as TGCGCCAGCAGCCAGGGACAGGGGGCAGGTACCGGGGAGCTGTTTTTT.

This clonotype came up a few times. J is TRBJ2-5 and V is TRBV3-1; tentative D call: TRBD1 (5 bases). In germline, CDR1 is LGHDT, CDR2 YNNKEL (reference sequence). This CDR3 region has 15 residues. Between the trimmed V and J ends, which lost 0 bases and 5 bases, there was a span of 13 bases. The CDR3 reads CASSQDRQGYETQYF. The CDR3 coding sequence is TGTGCCAGCAGCCAAGATCGGCAGGGATACGAGACCCAGTACTTC.